This T cell receptor beta chain was found in a study of blood T cell repertoires in COVID-19 (dated by TCRdb to 2020 to 2021). In terms of the full investigation: Samples from collaborators originated in the United States, Italy and Spain and spanned both the acute and convalescent phases of COVID-19. The material from the prospective study consisted of cDNA or gDNA derived from T cells, B-cell-depleted T cells, or PBMCs. Deeply sampled blood TCRbeta repertoires from subjects exposed to, actively infected with, or recovered from COVID-19 were included in the dataset. A freely available public database, intended as a resource for researchers studying the immune response to SARS-CoV-2, is where the repertoires were released. Samples were obtained from the ongoing ImmuneRACE study (first 160 participants) and from about 1,300 subjects provided by 6 global collaborators. Sample metadata almost always included a de-identified subject ID, COVID-19 status, age in years and sex. Where available, HLA class I and class II types were taken from metadata supplied by the sample provider and were not determined by assay-based typing.

The study at large found these results: The amount of clinical and demographic metadata varied by source and participant and was provided uncurated.

TCRbeta CDR3 regions were amplified from genomic DNA using the immunoSEQ Assay, a bias-controlled multiplex PCR. As for the original processing: The number of nucleated cells in each sample was estimated by amplification of reference gene primers within the assay. To quantify the absolute abundance of each unique TCRbeta CDR3 rearrangement, sequence reads were collapsed and filtered. For each sample, productive Simpson clonality was calculated as the square root of Simpson's diversity index across productive rearrangements. TCRdb limited this immuneACCESS table to in-frame rearrangements with V and J called. A share of clones is missing; checked studies link under half to unresolved V genes, and the rest is unexplained. That table is the source of V, J and clone size, and D and trimming were worked out from the DNA. This sample gives 150,000 or so clones in total; around nine tenths of them show up just once. The ten largest clones add up to approximately 10% of the sample.

On this clone: Its antigen is currently not known. Base-call qualities are not available, and no considerably larger clone is one nucleotide away.

One collaborating source in Seattle enrolled patients during active infection and followed them longitudinally through the course of disease. Collaborating institutions collected whole blood in K2EDTA tubes following their own protocols. For TCRbeta analysis, collaborators shipped samples in one of three forms: frozen whole blood, isolated PBMCs, or DNA extracted from either of those sample types. CDR1 and CDR2 were assigned from the germline V gene as MDHEN and SYDVKM. V is pared back by 6 bases and J by 0 bases, with 9 bases lying between the germline termini. The CDR3 sequence holds 14 residues, the cysteine and phenylalanine included. Left in the record is the CDR3 DNA by itself, 42 bases read in frame from the first base.

This TCR was recovered from a woman in her 70s with COVID-19, enrolled during active disease. The sequence joins TRBV28 to TRBJ2-1; the D gene remains uncertain. Specimen: peripheral blood. The DNA sequence is given as TGTGCCAGCAGCCCTAGGCCCTCCTACAATGAGCAGTTCTTC. This is translated as CASSPRPSYNEQFF.